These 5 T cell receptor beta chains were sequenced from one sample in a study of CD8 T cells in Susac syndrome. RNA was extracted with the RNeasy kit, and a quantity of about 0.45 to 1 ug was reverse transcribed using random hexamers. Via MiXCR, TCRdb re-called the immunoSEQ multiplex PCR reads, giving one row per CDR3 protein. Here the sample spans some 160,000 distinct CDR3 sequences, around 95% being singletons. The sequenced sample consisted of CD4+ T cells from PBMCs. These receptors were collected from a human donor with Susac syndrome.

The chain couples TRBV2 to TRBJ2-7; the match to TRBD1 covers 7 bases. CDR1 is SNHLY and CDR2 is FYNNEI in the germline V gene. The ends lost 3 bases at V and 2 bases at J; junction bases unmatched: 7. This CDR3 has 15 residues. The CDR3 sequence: CASSDWGQPTYEQYF. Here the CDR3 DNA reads TGTGCCAGCAGTGACTGGGGACAGCCGACCTACGAGCAGTACTTC.

CDR3: CSVQGGTGGVEQFF. The CDR3 DNA follows: TGCAGCGTCCAGGGAGGGACAGGGGGCGTTGAGCAGTTCTTC. V gene TRBV29-1 combines with J gene TRBJ2-1; 12 bases map to TRBD1. Losses at the gene ends were 6 bases for V and 9 bases for J; bases not matched to a gene: 9. CDR1 and CDR2 (germline): SQVTM, ANQGSEA. There are 14 residues in the CDR3.

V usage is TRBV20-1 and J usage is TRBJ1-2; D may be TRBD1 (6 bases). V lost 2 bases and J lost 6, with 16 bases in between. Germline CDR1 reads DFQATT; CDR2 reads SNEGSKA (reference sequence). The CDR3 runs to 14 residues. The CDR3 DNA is TGCAGTGCTAGATCGAGGGGGATTACGGATGGCTACACCTTC. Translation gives CSARSRGITDGYTF.

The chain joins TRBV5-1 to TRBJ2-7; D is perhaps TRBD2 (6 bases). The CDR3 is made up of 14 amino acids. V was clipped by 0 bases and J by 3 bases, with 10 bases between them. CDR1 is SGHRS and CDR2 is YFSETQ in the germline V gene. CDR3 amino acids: CASSLVAGNYEQYF. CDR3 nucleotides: TGCGCCAGCAGCTTGGTCGCGGGAAACTACGAGCAGTACTTC.

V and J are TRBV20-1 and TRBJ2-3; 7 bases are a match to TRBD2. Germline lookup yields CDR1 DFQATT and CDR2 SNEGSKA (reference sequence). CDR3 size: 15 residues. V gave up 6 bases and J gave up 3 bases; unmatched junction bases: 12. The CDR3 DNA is TGCAGTGCCACCCCTGCGGGAGAGAGAACAGATACGCAGTATTTT. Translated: CSATPAGERTDTQYF.